This is a list of T cell receptor beta chains from one sample in a study of blood T cell repertoires in COVID-19. Sequencing used immunoSEQ multiplex PCR; TCRdb keeps in-frame clones, though not all of them. The sample comprises 65,000 to 85,000 clones, approximately 86% of which are singletons, and about 6.5% rests with the top ten. Sequencing input: peripheral blood. These receptor sequences come from a man aged 80 or over with COVID-19, enrolled during active disease. Each CDR3 is given with its conserved first and last residue. Fields, in order: J gene, V gene, D gene, CDR3 protein. The D gene is left open where the match is weak.

j_call: TRBJ2-5; v_call: TRBV5-6; d_call: NA; cdr3_aa: CASSLVTGMGTQYF
j_call: TRBJ2-7; v_call: TRBV27; d_call: NA; cdr3_aa: CASSLSSGPYEQYF
j_call: TRBJ2-5; v_call: TRBV7-2; d_call: NA; cdr3_aa: CASSLVRQDQETQYF
j_call: TRBJ2-7; v_call: TRBV6-2/TRBV6-3; d_call: TRBD1; cdr3_aa: CASSYPGGIYEQYF
j_call: TRBJ1-1; v_call: TRBV6-1; d_call: TRBD1; cdr3_aa: CASSESRQGYSEAFF
j_call: TRBJ1-1; v_call: TRBV19; d_call: NA; cdr3_aa: CASSTGRGTEAFF
j_call: TRBJ1-6; v_call: TRBV27; d_call: NA; cdr3_aa: CASTPRWEGSYNSPLHF
j_call: TRBJ1-1; v_call: TRBV6-5; d_call: NA; cdr3_aa: CASSYGGYQAFF
j_call: TRBJ2-2; v_call: TRBV4-2; d_call: NA; cdr3_aa: CASSQERRAGELFF
j_call: TRBJ1-2; v_call: TRBV28; d_call: NA; cdr3_aa: CASSPQGPANYGYTF
j_call: TRBJ1-4; v_call: TRBV11-2; d_call: TRBD1; cdr3_aa: CASSLGWDRVEKLFF
j_call: TRBJ2-2; v_call: TRBV18; d_call: NA; cdr3_aa: CASSPGAGELFF
j_call: TRBJ1-4; v_call: TRBV5-1; d_call: NA; cdr3_aa: CASSRRGTVFGANEKLFF
j_call: TRBJ1-1; v_call: TRBV7-2; d_call: TRBD1; cdr3_aa: CASSTGTGTEAFF
j_call: TRBJ1-1; v_call: TRBV2; d_call: NA; cdr3_aa: CASSEAQGPNTEAFF
j_call: TRBJ1-5; v_call: TRBV6-5; d_call: NA; cdr3_aa: CAINQAFNQPQHF
j_call: TRBJ2-7; v_call: TRBV27; d_call: TRBD1; cdr3_aa: CASRNSDRANEQYF
j_call: TRBJ2-2; v_call: TRBV18; d_call: TRBD1; cdr3_aa: CASSPGQAKTGELFF
j_call: TRBJ1-2; v_call: TRBV6-5; d_call: NA; cdr3_aa: CASSYGRGWDYGYTF
j_call: TRBJ2-3; v_call: TRBV6-4; d_call: NA; cdr3_aa: CASSHEGIDGAGDTQYF
j_call: TRBJ2-7; v_call: TRBV21-1; d_call: NA; cdr3_aa: CASSRDRNSYEQYF
j_call: TRBJ1-4; v_call: TRBV15; d_call: NA; cdr3_aa: CATSGRRSTNEKLFF
j_call: TRBJ1-1; v_call: TRBV5-4; d_call: TRBD1; cdr3_aa: CASILQGAQGEAFF
j_call: TRBJ2-7; v_call: TRBV5-1; d_call: TRBD1; cdr3_aa: CASSLFGGTGGYEQYF
j_call: TRBJ2-1; v_call: TRBV9; d_call: TRBD2; cdr3_aa: CASSRGGGSYNEQFF
j_call: TRBJ2-7; v_call: TRBV19; d_call: TRBD2; cdr3_aa: CASSRNGGAYEQYF
j_call: TRBJ1-6; v_call: TRBV3-1/TRBV3-2; d_call: NA; cdr3_aa: CASSQRSTDTSYNSPLHF
j_call: TRBJ1-6; v_call: TRBV9; d_call: NA; cdr3_aa: CASSVGLEGPNSPLHF
j_call: TRBJ2-7; v_call: TRBV3-1/TRBV3-2; d_call: NA; cdr3_aa: CASSQGDFRYEQYF
j_call: TRBJ1-4; v_call: TRBV28; d_call: NA; cdr3_aa: CASRTRAGINEKLFF
j_call: TRBJ1-1; v_call: TRBV5-1; d_call: TRBD1; cdr3_aa: CASSLGGGQGETEAFF
j_call: TRBJ1-3; v_call: TRBV5-1; d_call: NA; cdr3_aa: CASSVDPGQNTIYF
j_call: TRBJ1-5; v_call: TRBV28; d_call: NA; cdr3_aa: CASSLGGNDQPQHF
j_call: TRBJ2-1; v_call: TRBV5-1; d_call: NA; cdr3_aa: CASSASRDEQFF
j_call: TRBJ1-1; v_call: TRBV19; d_call: NA; cdr3_aa: CATRPRGDTEAFF
j_call: TRBJ1-5; v_call: TRBV3-1/TRBV3-2; d_call: NA; cdr3_aa: CASSRPGEPQHF
j_call: TRBJ1-6; v_call: TRBV3-1/TRBV3-2; d_call: NA; cdr3_aa: CASSQNQAYNSPLHF
j_call: TRBJ2-5; v_call: TRBV19; d_call: TRBD1; cdr3_aa: CASSIGRQGQETQYF
j_call: TRBJ1-1; v_call: TRBV4-3; d_call: NA; cdr3_aa: CASSQSPPTVNTEAFF
j_call: TRBJ1-5; v_call: TRBV5-6; d_call: NA; cdr3_aa: CASSLLPGQPQHF
j_call: TRBJ2-7; v_call: TRBV3-1/TRBV3-2; d_call: NA; cdr3_aa: CASSQDWQYEQYF
j_call: TRBJ1-2; v_call: TRBV15; d_call: NA; cdr3_aa: CATSRGPGDYGYTF
j_call: TRBJ2-3; v_call: TRBV5-4; d_call: NA; cdr3_aa: CASSLDGTSTDTQYF
j_call: TRBJ1-4; v_call: TRBV7-9; d_call: TRBD1; cdr3_aa: CASSSRDREEKLFF
j_call: TRBJ2-7; v_call: TRBV10-1; d_call: NA; cdr3_aa: CASPRGRGHEQYF
j_call: TRBJ1-3; v_call: TRBV5-1; d_call: NA; cdr3_aa: CASSLKKGPQNTIYF
j_call: TRBJ2-7; v_call: TRBV5-1; d_call: TRBD1; cdr3_aa: CASSFPGTGGSYEQYF
j_call: TRBJ1-2; v_call: TRBV6-1; d_call: TRBD1; cdr3_aa: CASSETLTGGAYYGYTF
j_call: TRBJ2-5; v_call: TRBV5-1; d_call: TRBD1; cdr3_aa: CASSLVPPGTGSKETQYF
j_call: TRBJ2-7; v_call: TRBV15; d_call: NA; cdr3_aa: CATSLPIGGEQYF
j_call: TRBJ1-2; v_call: TRBV11-2; d_call: NA; cdr3_aa: CASSLQQGRDGYTF
j_call: TRBJ1-6; v_call: TRBV6-6; d_call: NA; cdr3_aa: CASSYTRGFGNSPLHF
j_call: TRBJ1-1; v_call: TRBV19; d_call: TRBD1; cdr3_aa: CASSIPAWTGAKAFF
j_call: TRBJ1-2; v_call: TRBV5-1; d_call: NA; cdr3_aa: CASSLADSSSYGYTF
j_call: TRBJ1-5; v_call: TRBV4-2; d_call: NA; cdr3_aa: CASSLQRGGNQPQHF
j_call: TRBJ2-7; v_call: TRBV7-9; d_call: TRBD1; cdr3_aa: CASSFEGAIYEQYF
j_call: TRBJ1-2; v_call: TRBV14; d_call: NA; cdr3_aa: CASSQDRDGYTF
j_call: TRBJ1-6; v_call: TRBV5-1; d_call: TRBD1; cdr3_aa: CASSLEGTGEVSPLHF
j_call: TRBJ1-1; v_call: TRBV3-1/TRBV3-2; d_call: NA; cdr3_aa: CASSQGRTEAFF